This entry is about one T cell receptor beta chain. Its antigen remains undetermined. Within one base of it there is no much larger clone, and no base qualities were kept. Systemically healthy Caucasian individuals from Russia, around 38 in total and aged about 6 to 95 years, were included as donors. Each donor gave 9.5 to 10 milliliters of peripheral blood, drawn into EDTA-treated Vacutainer tubes. Ficoll-Paque density-gradient centrifugation was used to isolate PBMCs, with at least 7 million obtained per sample. Total RNA was extracted from PBMCs with Trizol reagent, with at least 6 micrograms obtained per sample. For every donor, an aliquot of PBMCs went through flow cytometry to measure the percentages of naive CD45RAhigh/CD27high T cells. Receptor libraries were prepared by 5' RACE. The sample was run on an Illumina HiSeq 2500. The second PCR ran for roughly 6 to 11 cycles and used a J-beta primer mix along with a sample-barcoded 5' primer. Each TCR beta cDNA molecule received a unique molecular identifier from a template-switch 5' adaptor carrying 12 random nucleotides. Each sample yielded at least 3 million CDR3-containing paired-end reads. All of the RNA was converted into first-strand cDNA using the Mint cDNA synthesis kit, with a TRBC-specific oligonucleotide serving as the primer. After uracil-DNA glycosylase treatment, a first 18-cycle PCR used universal primers M1SS and BC2_uni_R on all cDNA. Per the authors' processing: Normalization of each sample was performed by random selection of 1 million high-quality reads, each carrying a distinct molecular identifier. Instead of being binned into consensus sequences, reads that shared molecular identifiers were thrown out. CDR3 identification, clonotype clustering and error correction used MiTCR with a Q25 quality threshold and the strictest error-elimination algorithm. A nonparametric unseen species model with Euler transformation was used to estimate a lower bound on total TCR beta diversity. The public reads were quality trimmed at Q25 with fastp and then assembled into clones with MiXCR by TCRdb, keeping productive beta chains. Entries are consolidated by CDR3 protein sequence, retaining the most common genes and DNA. These V and J calls rely on TCRdb rather than the paper's analysis. Recorded for this sample are 650,000 to 950,000 distinct CDR3 sequences; 44% of them occurred a single time. Approximately 19% of the sample comes from the top ten.

This sample was included in a study of blood T cells in healthy people across ages (dated by TCRdb to between 2014 and 2017). Concerning the study at large: In model experiments, roughly one uniquely barcoded TCR beta cDNA molecule per two T cells was captured by template switching. Using deep sequencing normalized with unique cDNA molecular identifiers, the study measured how TCR beta repertoire diversity changes with age. Four age groups were formed from the donors: young (average about 17 years), middle-aged (approximately 40), aged (about 62) and long-lived (82). To avoid experimental bias, donors of different ages were spread randomly across the sequencing lanes. The study analyzed two additional independent replicas of 1 million unique cDNA reads from the same blood draw for two donors, one aged 18 to 30 and one aged 80 or older. The study at large found these results: Estimates of total diversity from one million sequenced T cells were regarded as lower bounds and underestimates. Observed TCR beta diversity per million T cells fell roughly linearly with age, and a significant reduction was already apparent by age roughly 40. Compared with the aged group, the long-lived group had more naive CD4+ T cells, fewer expanded clones and increased TCR diversity, suggesting age selection. A strong correlation was found between observed TCR beta diversity and the percentage of naive T cells measured by flow cytometry. The CMV infection status of donors was not known, potentially confounding age-related changes in expanded clonotypes. Since profiling was done on bulk unsorted PBMCs, naive and antigen-experienced compartments could not be conclusively compared.

Taken from cysteine to phenylalanine, the CDR3 has 13 residues. Of all the DNA, just the CDR3 is kept, 39 bases in frame from base 1. The germline V gene encodes CDR1 DFQATT and CDR2 SNEGSKA (reference sequence). V sheds 7 bases and J sheds 5 bases, leaving 18 bases between their ends. Here the chain combines TRBV20-1 and TRBJ2-7; no confident D gene assignment can be made. Sequencing used blood. The source is a man between 60 and 75 years old in good health. The DNA is as follows: TGCAGTGTACTCTCATGGCAGTCCGACGAGCAGTACTTC. This encodes CSVLSWQSDEQYF.